This T cell receptor beta chain was found in a study of T cells after yellow fever vaccination. It was through 5'RACE template switching that TCR cDNA was made, with a universal primer site and UMIs added. TCRdb passed the 5' RACE reads through MiXCR, listing each CDR3 protein once. The sample holds around 340,000 distinct CDR3 sequences; 12% are singletons and the top ten take 2.5% to 4%. In this sample, this clonotype turned up a few times. What it binds is unknown. Trimming took off 5 bases at V and 7 bases at J, with 11 bases between the two ends. This CDR3 is 12 amino acids long. Regarding the study as a whole: It was a small share of clonotypes that appeared in both CD4 and CD8 compartments.

This chain joins TRBV12-3 or TRBV12-4 and TRBJ1-2; D gene ambiguous. The TCR originated in a man younger than 30 who received the YFV17D yellow fever vaccine. This specimen was CD4+ T cells sorted from PBMCs, taken 15 days after the yellow fever booster vaccination. CDR3 sequence: CASSPRPFGYTF. In DNA form, the CDR3 reads TGTGCCAGCAGTCCCCGGCCGTTTGGCTACACCTTC.